Below, one T cell receptor beta chain is given with its context. Its antigen is still unknown. The sample holds no much larger clone one base away, and base qualities are not on file. The time point label on this specimen signifies: around 28 days on oral tofacitinib. The treatment or condition label here, explained by the study, means: oral pan-JAK inhibitor, 5-10 mg twice daily. Lesional scalp punch biopsies and peripheral blood were obtained from alopecia areata patients. PBMCs were separated by density centrifugation and stained for CD3, CD4 and CD8, after which CD4+ and CD8+ T cells were sorted on a FACSAria. Trimming removed 4 bases from V and 6 bases from J; the gene matches leave 6 bases unexplained. The CDR3 has 13 amino acids, counting the end cysteine and phenylalanine. Kept here is only the CDR3 DNA, which spans 39 bases and is read in frame from base 1. CDR1 and CDR2, per the germline V gene (reference sequence), are MNHEY and SMNVEV.

Receptor amplification or capture employed the immunoSEQ multiplex PCR assay. RNA was extracted from all samples and reverse transcribed into cDNA as template for TCR sequencing. First-strand cDNA was synthesized using SuperScript III with a 2:1 mix of oligo-dT and random hexamers. A synthetic immune receptor repertoire was used to assess amplification bias, and residual bias was removed computationally. In the original analysis: After raw reads were preprocessed to remove errors, the CDR3 was defined following IMGT conventions as running from the conserved cysteine to phenylalanine. Clonality was calculated as 1 minus Shannon entropy normalized by log2 of the number of productive unique TCRs. Whether scalp clones were CD4 or CD8 was inferred by matching scalp TCRbeta sequences against CD4 and CD8 repertoires sorted from blood. TCRdb mirrors the immuneACCESS table, restricted to in-frame sequences. Some clones are absent from its copies; in checked studies, under half trace to an unresolved V gene, and the reason for the others is unknown. V and J calls and clone size follow that table, whereas D and trimming were derived from the DNA. Across this sample there are approximately 170,000 clones, with roughly three fifths seen only once. Roughly 0.7% of the sample is held by the ten biggest clonotypes.

The data belong to a study of CD8+ T cells in alopecia areata (dated 2018 in TCRdb). Describing the broader study: The treated patients took part in an open-label pilot trial in which moderate-to-severe alopecia areata was treated with oral tofacitinib at 5 to 10 mg twice daily. Tofacitinib was given for 6 to 18 months, followed by 6 months of follow-up off drug to assess delayed response and recurrence. For the treated patients, the SALT score, which quantifies what percentage of scalp surface area is affected, served as the measure of disease severity. In both human patients and the C3H/HeJ mouse model, the study applied high-throughput TCRbeta sequencing to look at T cell clonal expansion in alopecia areata. Scalp tissue and sorted CD4+ and CD8+ peripheral blood T cells from patchy and totalis/universalis alopecia areata patients and from healthy controls were covered by human TCRbeta sequencing. Biopsies were taken from tofacitinib-treated patients at baseline and again at 4 and 24 weeks into treatment, and several of those patients also had a later scalp biopsy. Clonality in the scalp was compared among normal scalp (n=4), patchy alopecia areata scalp (n=8), and alopecia totalis/universalis scalp (n=8). RNA was extracted with the PAXgene miRNA kit for fixed scalp, the miRNeasy kit for PBMCs, and the RNeasy kit for mouse skin. TCRbeta CDR3 regions were amplified by immunoSEQ multiplex PCR using 35 Vbeta forward and 13 Jbeta reverse primers.

The paper as a whole reports these results and caveats: Unlike mouse skin, where gammadelta T cells dominate, normal human skin contains resident alphabeta T cells that get sequenced too, which complicates analysis of the scalp TCR repertoire. Because the treated cohort was small and had just a single nonresponder, larger studies are needed to establish links between baseline CD8+ expansion and response. TCR sequences shared between patients were less clear than in mice, possibly partly because of HLA diversity in the patient population. Tofacitinib significantly decreased scalp clonality and the number of expanded CD8+ clones among the top 100 scalp clones. Higher clonality and more expanded CD8+ clones were observed in lesional scalp than in normal scalp, particularly in alopecia totalis/universalis, a finding suggestive of antigenic drive. During tofacitinib treatment, many expanded lesional clones stuck around in both scalp and blood, and this persistence may partly explain why relapse happens after treatment is stopped.

The sequencing here drew on CD4+ T cells sorted from blood, taken at week 4, from a patient treated with tofacitinib. The source of this sequence is a human donor with alopecia areata. Recombination connected TRBV27 to TRBJ2-7; the junction holds 7 bases that match TRBD1. The nucleotide sequence is TGTGCCAGCAGTTCACAGGGGCCGGGCGAGCAGTACTTC. This is translated as CASSSQGPGEQYF.